This TCR beta chain was found in a study of shared clonotypes between healthy human individuals (dated by TCRdb to about 2020). Turning to the overall study: The cohort comprised a couple of women and a few men aged 18 to 49 years. Libraries were prepared and TCR repertoires were sequenced by different laboratories using diverse techniques, in order to increase sequencing depth and limit assay-specific biases. Per donor, leukapheresis produced somewhere between about 0.8 and 9 billion PBMCs. The study deeply sequenced blood TCR repertoires of about five healthy adults to estimate repertoire size and the extent of clonotype sharing between individuals. Per donor, three plates each were used for CD4 naive and CD4 memory, two for CD8 naive, and one for CD8 memory. General findings and caveats noted by the study authors: The genetic and exposure-history diversity represented was limited by the small number of donors. Higher generation probabilities were observed for clonotypes shared by all four sorted-subset donors than for non-shared clonotypes. Incomplete sequencing was indicated by rarefaction of sorted-subset datasets, despite the large sequencing depth. Sharing across a few donors was observed for around 5% of naive CD4, over 3% of naive CD8, 2.3% of memory CD4, and about 0.39% of memory CD8 clonotypes. Sampling was restricted to blood, and TCR repertoires in tissues likely differ from the TCR repertoires found in blood. Pairwise subsampling led to the expectation that sequencing depth would affect the degree of clonotype sharing among donors. Estimated clonotype richness was generally larger for naive than for memory subsets.

Using the deep immunoSEQ assay, multiplex PCR amplified TCR CDR3 regions from genomic DNA. Genomic DNA extracted from each cell subset was distributed evenly over all wells of several immunoSEQ 96-well plates, and each plate served as one replicate. For sorted subsets, around 200 ng genomic DNA, equal to 30,000 or so T cell genomes, was loaded into each replicate PCR. The purified libraries were quantified using a Qubit 3.0 fluorometer, sized with a Bioanalyzer 2100, and then quantified again using the KAPA Library Quantification kit. Every immunoSEQ 96-well plate was sequenced on a dedicated single-read 150-cycle Illumina NextSeq 550 flow cell. Processing in the source paper ran as follows. Because only junctional sequences without quality scores were contained in the immunoSEQ output, filtering matching that applied to full-length reads could not be performed. Sequences were annotated with PyIR, a Python wrapper for IgBLAST v1.9, using IMGT germline references to assign V/J genes and CDR3. Reads with weak V/J assignments (E-value above 1e-6), missing CDR3, stop codons, out-of-frame junctions, or ambiguous translated residues were removed. V3J clonotypes were defined as sequences sharing the same inferred V gene, J gene, and CDR3 amino acid sequence. The percentage overlap between two repertoires was calculated by dividing the number of shared unique clonotypes by the size of the smaller repertoire. RTK rarefaction, the Chao1 estimator, and Recon v2.1 estimates of unobserved clonotypes were used to assess repertoire richness. Generation probabilities for all TCRbeta clonotypes obtained by the gDNA method from a few donors were computed using OLGA. TCRdb retrieved this table from immuneACCESS and kept in-frame rearrangements only. Not all clones are present; in checked studies, unresolved V genes account for under half, and no reason is known for the remainder. V, J and clone size are those of that table, while D and trimming were read from the DNA. Present in this sample are about 2.2 million clones, 85% to 95% of which were seen just once. The top ten clones comprise about 1.7% of the sample.

The CDR3 holds 16 amino acids from the cysteine to the phenylalanine. CDR3 DNA is the only sequence kept; it has 48 bases, read in frame from the first base. From the germline V gene (reference sequence), CDR1 is LNHNV and CDR2 is YYDKDF. V is cut by 5 bases and J by 6 bases, and the space between the germline ends is 21 bases. CD8 naive samples consisted of CD45RO-negative cells that were positively selected for CCR7, yielding a CD45RA+CCR7+ population without TemRA cells. Healthy HIV-negative adults with no recently reported acute infections or vaccinations were included as donors. Only Caucasian adults living in Nashville, Tennessee, USA were represented among the donors. Blood was collected by leukapheresis, and PBMCs were isolated by Ficoll-Histopaque density gradient centrifugation and then cryopreserved in liquid nitrogen vapor phase. Analytical flow cytometry was used to check the purity and quantity of each magnetically sorted T cell population. Genomic DNA was isolated from every sorted fraction and measured by UV absorbance on a Nanodrop 2000c.

Note on this clone: Its cognate antigen has yet to be identified. Qualities for individual bases were not recorded, and no much larger clone is one base off.

Source material: naive CD8+ T cells from PBMCs. The cell subset or site label here, explained by the study, means: CD45RA+CCR7+. The sequence was obtained from a man aged 18 to 30 in good health. Some clones in this sample may be carry-over from other donors' samples. This receptor chain uses TRBV15 and TRBJ2-3, with a weak D call of TRBD1 (5 bases match). The CDR3 protein: CATSGAPGKEGDTQYF. The nucleotide sequence reads as follows: TGTGCCACCAGCGGGGCCCCGGGTAAGGAAGGGGATACGCAGTATTTT.